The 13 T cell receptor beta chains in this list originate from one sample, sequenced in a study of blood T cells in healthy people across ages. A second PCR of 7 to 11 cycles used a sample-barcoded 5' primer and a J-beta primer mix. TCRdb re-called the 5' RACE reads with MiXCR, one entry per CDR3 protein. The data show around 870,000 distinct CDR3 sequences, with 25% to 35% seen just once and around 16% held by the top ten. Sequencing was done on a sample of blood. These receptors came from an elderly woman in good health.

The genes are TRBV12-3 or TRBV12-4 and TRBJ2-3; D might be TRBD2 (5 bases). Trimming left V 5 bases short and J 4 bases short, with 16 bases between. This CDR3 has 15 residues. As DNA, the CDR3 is TGTGCCAGCAGTCCCCCCGGGGTTAGAGCAGATACGCAGTATTTT. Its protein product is CASSPPGVRADTQYF.

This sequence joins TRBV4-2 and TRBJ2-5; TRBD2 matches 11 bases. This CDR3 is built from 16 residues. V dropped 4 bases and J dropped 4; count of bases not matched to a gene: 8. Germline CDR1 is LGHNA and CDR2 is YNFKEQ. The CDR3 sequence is CASSPHGSGGAETQYF. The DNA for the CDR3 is TGTGCCAGCAGCCCCCACGGTAGCGGGGGGGCAGAGACCCAGTACTTC.

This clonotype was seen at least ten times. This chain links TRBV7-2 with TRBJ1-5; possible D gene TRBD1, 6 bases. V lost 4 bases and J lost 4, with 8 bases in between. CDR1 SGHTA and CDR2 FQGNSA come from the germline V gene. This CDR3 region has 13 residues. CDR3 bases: TGTGCCAGCAGCTCAACAGGGAATCAGCCCCAGCATTTT. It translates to CASSSTGNQPQHF.

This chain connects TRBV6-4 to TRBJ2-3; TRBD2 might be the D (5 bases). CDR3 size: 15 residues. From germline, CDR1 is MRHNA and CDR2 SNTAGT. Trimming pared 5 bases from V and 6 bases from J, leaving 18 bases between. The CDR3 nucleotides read TGTGCCAGCAGTACCGGTGAGGGCTTCACGGATACGCAGTATTTT. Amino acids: CASSTGEGFTDTQYF.

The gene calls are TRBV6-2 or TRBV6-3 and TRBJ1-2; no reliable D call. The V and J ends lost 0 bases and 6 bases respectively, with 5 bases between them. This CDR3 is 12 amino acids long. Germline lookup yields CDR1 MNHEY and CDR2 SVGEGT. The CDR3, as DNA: TGTGCCAGCAGTTACTCCCTCGATGGCTACACCTTC. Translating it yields CASSYSLDGYTF.

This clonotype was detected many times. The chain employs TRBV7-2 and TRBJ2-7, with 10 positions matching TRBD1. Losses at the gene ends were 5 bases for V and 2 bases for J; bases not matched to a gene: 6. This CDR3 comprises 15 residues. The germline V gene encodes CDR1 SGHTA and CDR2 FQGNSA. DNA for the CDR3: TGTGCCAGCAGCGCCCAGACAGGGGGCCCCTACGAGCAGTACTTC. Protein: CASSAQTGGPYEQYF.

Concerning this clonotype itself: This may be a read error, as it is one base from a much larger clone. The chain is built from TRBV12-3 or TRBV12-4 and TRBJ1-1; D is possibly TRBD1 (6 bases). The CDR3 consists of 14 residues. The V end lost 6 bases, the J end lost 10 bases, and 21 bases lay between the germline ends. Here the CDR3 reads CASSRGQRALGAFF. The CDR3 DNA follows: TGTGCCAGCAGCCGAGGACAGAGGGCCTTAGGAGCTTTCTTT.

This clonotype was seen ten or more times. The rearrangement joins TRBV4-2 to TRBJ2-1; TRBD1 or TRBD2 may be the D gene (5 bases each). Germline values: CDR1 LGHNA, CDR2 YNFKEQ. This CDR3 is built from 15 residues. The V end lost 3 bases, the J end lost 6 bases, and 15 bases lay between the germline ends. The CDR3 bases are TGTGCCAGCAGCCAGGGGGATCCCTCGGGCAATGAGCAGTTCTTC. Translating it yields CASSQGDPSGNEQFF.

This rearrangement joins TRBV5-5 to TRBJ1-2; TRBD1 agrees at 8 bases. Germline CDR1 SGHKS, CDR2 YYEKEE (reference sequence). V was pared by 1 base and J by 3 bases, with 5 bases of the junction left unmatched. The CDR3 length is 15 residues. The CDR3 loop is CASSLRTGSDYGYTF. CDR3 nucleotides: TGTGCCAGCAGCTTGCGGACAGGGTCCGACTATGGCTACACCTTC.

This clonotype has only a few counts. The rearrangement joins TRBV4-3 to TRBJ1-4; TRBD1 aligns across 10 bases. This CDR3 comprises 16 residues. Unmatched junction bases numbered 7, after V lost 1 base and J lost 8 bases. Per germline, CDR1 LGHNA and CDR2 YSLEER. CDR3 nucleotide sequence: TGCGCCAGCAGCCAAGTTTACTTGGGACAGGGGGAAAAACTGTTTTTT. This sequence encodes CASSQVYLGQGEKLFF.

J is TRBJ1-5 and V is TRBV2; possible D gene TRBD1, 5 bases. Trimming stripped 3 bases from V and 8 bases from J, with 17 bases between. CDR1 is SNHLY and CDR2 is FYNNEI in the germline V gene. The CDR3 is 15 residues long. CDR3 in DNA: TGTGCCAGCAGTGAGCTCCGGGGCAGATCAGAGCCCCAGCATTTT. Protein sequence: CASSELRGRSEPQHF. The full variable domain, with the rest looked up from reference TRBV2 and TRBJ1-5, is EPEVTQTPSHQVTQMGQEVILRCVPISNHLYFYWYRQILGQKVEFLVSFYNNEISEKSEIFDDQFSVERPDGSNFTLKIRSTKLEDSAMYFCASSELRGRSEPQHFGDGTRLSIL.

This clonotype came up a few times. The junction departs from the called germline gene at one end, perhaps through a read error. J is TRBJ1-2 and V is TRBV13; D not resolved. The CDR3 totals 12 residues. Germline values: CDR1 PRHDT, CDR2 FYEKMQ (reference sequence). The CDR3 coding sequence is TGTGCCAGCAGCTTAGGAGGAGCTGGCCACACCTTC. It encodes CASSLGGAGHTF. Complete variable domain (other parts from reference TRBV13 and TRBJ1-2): AAGVIQSPRHLIKEKRETATLKCYPIPRHDTVYWYQQGPGQDPQFLISFYEKMQSDKGSIPDRFSAQQFSDYHSELNMSSLELGDSALYFCASSLGGAGHTFGSGTRLTVV.

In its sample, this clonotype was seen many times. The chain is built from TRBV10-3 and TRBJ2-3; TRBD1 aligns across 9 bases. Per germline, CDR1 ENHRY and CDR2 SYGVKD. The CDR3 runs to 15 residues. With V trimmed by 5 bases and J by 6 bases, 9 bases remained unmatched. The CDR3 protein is CAISPGQGREDTQYF. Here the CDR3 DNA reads TGTGCCATCAGTCCGGGACAGGGTAGAGAGGATACGCAGTATTTT.